This T cell receptor beta chain was sequenced for a study of shared clonotypes between healthy human individuals. Study overall: Donors were a couple of women and three men aged 18 to 49.

Using immunoSEQ multiplex PCR, the repertoire was profiled, and TCRdb retains in-frame clones only, with some absent. The data contain more than 2,000,000 clones, 85% to 95% of them singletons. CD4+ cells underwent separation, giving CD45RA+ naive and CD45RA-negative memory subsets. From germline, CDR1 is MDHEN and CDR2 SYDVKM. The length of the CDR3 is 15 residues. The ends were cut back, 3 bases at V and 3 bases at J, with 12 bases in the middle. The chain combines TRBV28 with TRBJ1-3; the D gene is possibly TRBD1 (5 bases). The sequencing sample was made of naive CD4+ T cells from PBMCs. Regarding subset: CD45RA+ positively selected. This receptor was identified in a man younger than 35 in good health. Some clones in this sample may be carry-over from other donors' samples. The CDR3 spells CASSLGRVDGNTIYF. The CDR3 region has the DNA TGTGCCAGCAGTTTGGGCAGGGTTGATGGAAACACCATATATTTT.